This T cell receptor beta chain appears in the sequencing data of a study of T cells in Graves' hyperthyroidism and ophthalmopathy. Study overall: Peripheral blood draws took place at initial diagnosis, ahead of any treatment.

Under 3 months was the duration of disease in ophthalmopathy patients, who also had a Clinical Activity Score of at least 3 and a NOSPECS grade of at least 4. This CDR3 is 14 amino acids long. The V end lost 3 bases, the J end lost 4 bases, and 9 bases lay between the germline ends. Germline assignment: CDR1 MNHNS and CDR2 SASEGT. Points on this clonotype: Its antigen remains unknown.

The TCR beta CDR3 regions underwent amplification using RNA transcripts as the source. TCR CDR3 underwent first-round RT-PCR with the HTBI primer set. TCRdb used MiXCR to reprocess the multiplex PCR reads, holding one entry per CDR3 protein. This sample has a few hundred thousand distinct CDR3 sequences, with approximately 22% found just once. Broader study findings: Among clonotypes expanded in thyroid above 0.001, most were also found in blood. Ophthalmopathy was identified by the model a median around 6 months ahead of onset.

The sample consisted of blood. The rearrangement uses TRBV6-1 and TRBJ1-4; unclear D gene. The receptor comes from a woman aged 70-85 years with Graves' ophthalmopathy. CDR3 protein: CASSERQVNEKLFF. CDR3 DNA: TGTGCCAGCAGTGAGCGGCAAGTTAATGAAAAACTGTTTTTT.